The sequence of this TCR beta chain was determined in a study of T cell responses to AZD1222 COVID-19 vaccine. Study-level findings and limits: The study found Spike-specific TCR breadth and depth rose after two AZD1222 doses. Every sample of the repertoires postdated the peak T cell response. At baseline, seropositivity was found in only a handful of AZD1222 recipients.

Measured with immunoSEQ multiplex PCR; TCRdb has only the in-frame clones, and not every one. The data show about 94,000 clones, 85% seen once. This CDR3 has 14 amino acids. In germline, CDR1 is SEHNR, CDR2 FQNEAQ (reference sequence). V shed 3 bases and J shed 0 bases, with 8 bases lying between them. This clone has a single count. Its antigen remains unknown. The study pooled second doses at about 4 or about 12 weeks. This TCR came from an adult who received the AZD1222 COVID-19 vaccine. The sample in question was peripheral blood, obtained 28 days after the second AZD1222 dose. This sequence joins TRBV7-9 and TRBJ1-1; D is perhaps TRBD1 (5 bases). CDR3 residues: CASSFPGMNTEAFF. The CDR3, as DNA: TGTGCCAGCAGCTTCCCAGGGATGAACACTGAAGCTTTCTTT.